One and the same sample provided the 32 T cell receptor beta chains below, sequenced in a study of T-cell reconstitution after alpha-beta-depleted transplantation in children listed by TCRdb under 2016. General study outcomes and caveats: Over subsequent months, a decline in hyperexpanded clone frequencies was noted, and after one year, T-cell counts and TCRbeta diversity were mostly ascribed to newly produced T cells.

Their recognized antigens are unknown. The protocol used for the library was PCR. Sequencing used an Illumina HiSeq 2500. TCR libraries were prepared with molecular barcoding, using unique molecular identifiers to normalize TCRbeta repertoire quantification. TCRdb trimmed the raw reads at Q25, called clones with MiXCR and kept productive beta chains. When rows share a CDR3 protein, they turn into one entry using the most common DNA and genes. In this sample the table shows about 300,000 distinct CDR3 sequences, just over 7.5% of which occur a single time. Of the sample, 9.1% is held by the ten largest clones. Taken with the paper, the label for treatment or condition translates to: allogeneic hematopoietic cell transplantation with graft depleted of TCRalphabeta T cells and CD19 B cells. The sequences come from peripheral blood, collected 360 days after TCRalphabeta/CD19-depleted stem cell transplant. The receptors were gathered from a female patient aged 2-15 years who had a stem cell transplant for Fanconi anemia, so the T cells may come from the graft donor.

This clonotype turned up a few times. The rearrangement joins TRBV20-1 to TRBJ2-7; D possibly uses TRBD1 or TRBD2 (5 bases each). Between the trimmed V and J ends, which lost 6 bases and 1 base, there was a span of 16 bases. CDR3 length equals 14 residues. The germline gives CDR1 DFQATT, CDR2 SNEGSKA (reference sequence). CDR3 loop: CSAGADGASYEQYF. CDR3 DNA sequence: TGCAGTGCGGGAGCGGACGGGGCGTCCTACGAGCAGTACTTC.

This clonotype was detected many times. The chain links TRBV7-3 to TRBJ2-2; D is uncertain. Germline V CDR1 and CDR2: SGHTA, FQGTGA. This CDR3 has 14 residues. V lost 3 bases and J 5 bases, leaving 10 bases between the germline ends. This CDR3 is CASSLARLTGELFF. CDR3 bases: TGTGCCAGCAGCTTGGCCAGGTTAACCGGGGAGCTGTTTTTT.

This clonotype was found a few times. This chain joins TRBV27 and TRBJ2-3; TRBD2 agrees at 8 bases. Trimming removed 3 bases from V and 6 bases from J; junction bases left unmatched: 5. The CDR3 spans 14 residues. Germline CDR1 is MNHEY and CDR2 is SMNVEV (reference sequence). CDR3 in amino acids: CASSLFGGVDTQYF. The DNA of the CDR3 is TGTGCCAGCAGTTTGTTCGGGGGGGTGGATACGCAGTATTTT.

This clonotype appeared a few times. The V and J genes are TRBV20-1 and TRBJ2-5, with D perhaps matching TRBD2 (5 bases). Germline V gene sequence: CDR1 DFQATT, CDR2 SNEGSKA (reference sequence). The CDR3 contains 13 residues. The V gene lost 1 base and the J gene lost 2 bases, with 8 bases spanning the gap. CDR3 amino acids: CSARAGNQETQYF. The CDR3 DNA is TGCAGTGCTAGAGCCGGGAATCAAGAGACCCAGTACTTC.

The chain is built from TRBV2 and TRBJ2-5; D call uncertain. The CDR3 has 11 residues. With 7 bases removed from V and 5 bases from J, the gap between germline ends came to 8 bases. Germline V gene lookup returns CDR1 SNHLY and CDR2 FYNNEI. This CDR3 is CASKALETQYF. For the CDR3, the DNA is TGTGCCAGCAAGGCGTTGGAGACCCAGTACTTC.

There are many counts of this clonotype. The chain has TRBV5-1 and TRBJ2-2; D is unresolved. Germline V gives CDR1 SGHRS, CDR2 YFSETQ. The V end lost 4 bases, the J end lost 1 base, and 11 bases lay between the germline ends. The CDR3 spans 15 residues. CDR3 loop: CASSASQGNTGELFF. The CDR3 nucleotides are TGCGCCAGCAGCGCGAGCCAAGGGAACACCGGGGAGCTGTTTTTT.

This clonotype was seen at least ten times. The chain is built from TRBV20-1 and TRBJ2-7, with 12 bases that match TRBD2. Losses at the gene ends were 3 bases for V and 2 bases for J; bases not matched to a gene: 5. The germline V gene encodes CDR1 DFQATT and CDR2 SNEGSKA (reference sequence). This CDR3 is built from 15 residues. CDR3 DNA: TGCAGTGCTAGCGGACTAGCGGGAAGGACCTACGAGCAGTACTTC. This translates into CSASGLAGRTYEQYF.

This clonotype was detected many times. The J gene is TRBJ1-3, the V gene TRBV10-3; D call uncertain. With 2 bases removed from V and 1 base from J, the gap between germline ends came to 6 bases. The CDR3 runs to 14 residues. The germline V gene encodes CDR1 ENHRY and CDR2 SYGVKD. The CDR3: CAISEAVSGNTIYF. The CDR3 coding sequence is TGTGCCATCAGTGAGGCTGTTTCTGGAAACACCATATATTTT.

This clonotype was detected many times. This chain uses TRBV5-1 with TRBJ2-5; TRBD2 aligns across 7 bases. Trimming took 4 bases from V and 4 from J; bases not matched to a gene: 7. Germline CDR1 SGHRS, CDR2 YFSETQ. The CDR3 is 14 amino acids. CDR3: CASSPAGVGETQYF. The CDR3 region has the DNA TGCGCCAGCAGCCCGGCGGGGGTAGGAGAGACCCAGTACTTC.

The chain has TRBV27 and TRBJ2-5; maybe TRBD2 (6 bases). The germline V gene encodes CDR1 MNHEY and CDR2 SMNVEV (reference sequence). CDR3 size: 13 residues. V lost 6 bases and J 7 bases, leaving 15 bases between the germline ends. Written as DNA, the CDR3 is TGTGCCAGCAGATTCGGGGGAATGGGGACCCAGTACTTC. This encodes CASRFGGMGTQYF.

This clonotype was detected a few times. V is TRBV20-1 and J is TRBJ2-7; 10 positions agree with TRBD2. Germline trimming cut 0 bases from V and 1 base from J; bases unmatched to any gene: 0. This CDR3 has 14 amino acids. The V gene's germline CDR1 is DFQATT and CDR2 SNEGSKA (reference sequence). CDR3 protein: CSARDSGGSYEQYF. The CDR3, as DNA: TGCAGTGCTAGAGATAGCGGGGGGTCCTACGAGCAGTACTTC.

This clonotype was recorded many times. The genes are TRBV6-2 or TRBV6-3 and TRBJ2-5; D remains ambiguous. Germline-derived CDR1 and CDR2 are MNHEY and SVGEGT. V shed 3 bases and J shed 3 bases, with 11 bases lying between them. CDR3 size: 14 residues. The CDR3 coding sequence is TGTGCCAGCAGTTATAGCTCGGTTGAAGAGACCCAGTACTTC. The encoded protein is CASSYSSVEETQYF.

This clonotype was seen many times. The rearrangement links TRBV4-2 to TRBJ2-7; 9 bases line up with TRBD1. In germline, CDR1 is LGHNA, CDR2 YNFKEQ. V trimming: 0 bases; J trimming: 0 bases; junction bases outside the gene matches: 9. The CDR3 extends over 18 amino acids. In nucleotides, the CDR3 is TGTGCCAGCAGCCAAGATAGTGTGGGGACAGGGTCCTCCTACGAGCAGTACTTC. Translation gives CASSQDSVGTGSSYEQYF.

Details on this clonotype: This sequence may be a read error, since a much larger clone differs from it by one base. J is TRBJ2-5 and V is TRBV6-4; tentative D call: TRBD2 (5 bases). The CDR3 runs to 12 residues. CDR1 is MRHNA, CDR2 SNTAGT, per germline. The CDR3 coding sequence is TGTACCAGCAGTTTTATGGGAGCTGCCCAGTACTTC. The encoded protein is CTSSFMGAAQYF.

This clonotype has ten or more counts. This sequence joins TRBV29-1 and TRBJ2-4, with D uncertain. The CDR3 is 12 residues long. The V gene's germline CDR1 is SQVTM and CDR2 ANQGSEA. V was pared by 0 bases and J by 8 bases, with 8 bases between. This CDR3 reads CSVEDRQDIQYF. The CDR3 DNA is TGCAGCGTTGAAGATCGGCAGGACATTCAGTACTTC.

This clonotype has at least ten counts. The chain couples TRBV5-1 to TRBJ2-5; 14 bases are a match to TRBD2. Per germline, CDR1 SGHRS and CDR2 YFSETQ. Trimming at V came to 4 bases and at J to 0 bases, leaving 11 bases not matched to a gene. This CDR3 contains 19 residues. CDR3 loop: CASSAPGLAGAWYQETQYF. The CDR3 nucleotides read TGCGCCAGCAGCGCGCCGGGACTAGCGGGGGCCTGGTACCAAGAGACCCAGTACTTC. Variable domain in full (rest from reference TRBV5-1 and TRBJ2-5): KAGVTQTPRYLIKTRGQQVTLSCSPISGHRSVSWYQQTPGQGLQFLFEYFSETQRNKGNFPGRFSGRQFSNSRSEMNVSTLELGDSALYLCASSAPGLAGAWYQETQYFGPGTRLLVL.

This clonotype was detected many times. Here the CDR3 reads CASSLLPLSPRKEQYF. As DNA, the CDR3 is TGTGCCAGCAGCTTGCTCCCCCTTAGTCCTCGAAAGGAGCAGTACTTC. The chain couples TRBV5-6 to TRBJ2-7, with no clear D. Trimming removed 1 base from V and 7 bases from J, with 21 bases in between. Germline values: CDR1 SGHDT, CDR2 YYEEEE. This CDR3 contains 16 residues.

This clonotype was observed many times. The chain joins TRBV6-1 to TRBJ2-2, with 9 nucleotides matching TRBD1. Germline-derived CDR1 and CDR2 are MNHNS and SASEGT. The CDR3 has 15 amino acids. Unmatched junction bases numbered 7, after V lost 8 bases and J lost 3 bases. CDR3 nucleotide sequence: TGTGCCAGCTATGAAGGGACAGGGCACACCGGGGAGCTGTTTTTT. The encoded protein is CASYEGTGHTGELFF.

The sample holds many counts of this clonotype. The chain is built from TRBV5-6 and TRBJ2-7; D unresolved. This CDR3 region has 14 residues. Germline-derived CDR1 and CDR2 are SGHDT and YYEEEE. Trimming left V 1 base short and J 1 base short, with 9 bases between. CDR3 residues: CASSLSPVSYEQYF. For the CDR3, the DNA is TGTGCCAGCAGCTTGAGCCCTGTATCCTACGAGCAGTACTTC.

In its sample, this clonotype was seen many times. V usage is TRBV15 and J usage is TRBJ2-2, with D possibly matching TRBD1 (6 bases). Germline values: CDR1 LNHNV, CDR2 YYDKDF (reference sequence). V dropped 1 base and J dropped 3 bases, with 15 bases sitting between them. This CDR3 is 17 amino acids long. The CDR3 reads CATSRAPPGTHTGELFF. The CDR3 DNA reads TGTGCCACCAGCAGAGCCCCTCCCGGGACACACACCGGGGAGCTGTTTTTT.

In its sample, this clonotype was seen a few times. CDR3 loop: CASSPLRTAEAFF. In nucleotides, the CDR3 is TGTGCCAGCAGCCCCCTTCGGACCGCTGAAGCTTTCTTT. V gene TRBV11-1 combines with J gene TRBJ1-1; D remains unclear. CDR1 SGHAT and CDR2 FQDESV come from the germline V gene (reference sequence). Trimming cost V 5 bases and J 6 bases, with 13 bases left between them. The CDR3 consists of 13 residues.

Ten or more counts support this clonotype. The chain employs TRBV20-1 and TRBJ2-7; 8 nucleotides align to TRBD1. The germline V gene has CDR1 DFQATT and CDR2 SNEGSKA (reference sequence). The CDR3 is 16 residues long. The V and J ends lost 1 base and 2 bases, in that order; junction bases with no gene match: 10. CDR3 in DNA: TGCAGTGCTAGAGGGCCAGGGGGCGCAGGAACCTACGAGCAGTACTTC. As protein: CSARGPGGAGTYEQYF.

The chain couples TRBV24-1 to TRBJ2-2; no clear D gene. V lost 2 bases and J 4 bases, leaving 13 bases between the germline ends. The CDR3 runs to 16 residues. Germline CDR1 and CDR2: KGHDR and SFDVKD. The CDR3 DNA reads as TGTGCCACCAGTGATTCCCTCTTAGATATCACCGGGGAGCTGTTTTTT. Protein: CATSDSLLDITGELFF.

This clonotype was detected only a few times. CDR3 residues: CASSLAMVRDNLNTEAFF. The CDR3 coding sequence is TGTGCCAGCAGCTTAGCGATGGTCCGGGACAACCTGAACACTGAAGCTTTCTTT. The genes are TRBV7-2 and TRBJ1-1, with D possibly matching TRBD1 (6 bases). Germline V lookup: CDR1 SGHTA, CDR2 FQGNSA. The CDR3 spans 18 residues. The V and J ends lost 0 bases and 0 bases respectively, with 17 bases between them.

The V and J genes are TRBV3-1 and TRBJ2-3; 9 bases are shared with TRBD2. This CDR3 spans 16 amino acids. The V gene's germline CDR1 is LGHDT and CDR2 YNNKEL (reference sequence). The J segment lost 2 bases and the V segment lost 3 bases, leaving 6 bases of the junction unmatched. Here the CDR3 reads CASSHRTSDVTDTQYF. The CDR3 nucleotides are TGTGCCAGCAGCCATAGGACTAGCGATGTCACAGATACGCAGTATTTT.

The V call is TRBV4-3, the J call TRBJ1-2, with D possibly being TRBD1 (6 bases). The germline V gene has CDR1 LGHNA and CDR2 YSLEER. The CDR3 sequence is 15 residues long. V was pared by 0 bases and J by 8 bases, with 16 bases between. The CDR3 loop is CASSQDPGSGAGYTF. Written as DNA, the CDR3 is TGCGCCAGCAGCCAAGACCCAGGTTCGGGGGCCGGCTACACCTTC.

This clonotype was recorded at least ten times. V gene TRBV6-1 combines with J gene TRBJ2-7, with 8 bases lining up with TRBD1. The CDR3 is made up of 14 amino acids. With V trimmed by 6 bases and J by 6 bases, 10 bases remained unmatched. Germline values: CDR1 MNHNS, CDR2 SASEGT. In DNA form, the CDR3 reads TGTGCCAGCAGATTTAAGGACAGGGAAGTCGAGCAGTACTTC. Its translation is CASRFKDREVEQYF.

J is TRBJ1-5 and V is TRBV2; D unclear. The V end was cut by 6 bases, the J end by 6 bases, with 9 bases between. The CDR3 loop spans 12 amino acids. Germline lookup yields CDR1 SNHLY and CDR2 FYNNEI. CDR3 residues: CASSPGSQPQHF. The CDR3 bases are TGTGCCAGCAGCCCGGGTAGTCAGCCCCAGCATTTT.

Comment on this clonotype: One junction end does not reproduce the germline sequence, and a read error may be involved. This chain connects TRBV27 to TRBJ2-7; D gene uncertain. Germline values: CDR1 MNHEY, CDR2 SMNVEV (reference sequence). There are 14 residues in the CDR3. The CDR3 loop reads CASSSVGGLYKQYF. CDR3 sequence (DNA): TGTGCCAGCAGTTCGGTGGGCGGTCTCTACAAGCAGTACTTC.

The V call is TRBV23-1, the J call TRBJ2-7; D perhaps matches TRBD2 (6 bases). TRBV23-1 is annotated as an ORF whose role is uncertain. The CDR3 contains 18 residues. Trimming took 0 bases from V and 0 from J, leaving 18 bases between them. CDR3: CASSQSKGKAGSSYEQYF. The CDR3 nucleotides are TGCGCCAGCAGTCAATCGAAGGGGAAGGCGGGAAGCTCCTACGAGCAGTACTTC.

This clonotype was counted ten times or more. In DNA form, the CDR3 reads TGTGCCAGCGGAGTACAGGCAGGTATCACTGGGGCCAACGTCCTGACTTTC. Translating it yields CASGVQAGITGANVLTF. The J gene is TRBJ2-6, the V gene TRBV28; a weak D match, TRBD1 (5 bases). This CDR3 comprises 17 residues. V shed 8 bases and J shed 2 bases, with 19 bases lying between them. Germline assignment: CDR1 MDHEN and CDR2 SYDVKM.

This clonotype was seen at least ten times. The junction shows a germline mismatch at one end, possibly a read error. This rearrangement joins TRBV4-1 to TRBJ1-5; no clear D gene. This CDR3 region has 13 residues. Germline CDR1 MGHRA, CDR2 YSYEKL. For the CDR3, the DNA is TGCGCCAGCAGTCAAGACAGCAATCAGCCCCAGCATTTT. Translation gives CASSQDSNQPQHF.